This T cell receptor (beta chain) is drawn from a study of glioma-infiltrating T cells. The iRepertoire nested amplicon-rescue multiplex PCR amplified TCR alpha and beta CDR3s from RNA. TCRdb processed the multiplex PCR reads anew with MiXCR; each CDR3 protein has one entry. The sample contains around 130,000 distinct CDR3 sequences, about 25% of which appear only once. Points from the study as a whole: Gliomas, especially low-grade, showed above-expected tissue-blood divergence; non-neoplastic patients showed below.

Germline V lookup: CDR1 MDHEN, CDR2 SYDVKM. The CDR3 runs 16 residues. Losses at the gene ends were 5 bases for V and 7 bases for J; bases not matched to a gene: 13. This clonotype was found many times. The antigen is unknown. J is TRBJ2-1 and V is TRBV28; 8 bases line up with TRBD1. Sequencing was done on a sample of glioma tissue, nonneoplastic brain tissue, or PBMCs (not recorded which). The TCR originated in a human donor with low-grade glioma or glioblastoma, undergoing nonglioma brain surgery, or in good health (not recorded which). CDR3 coding DNA: TGTGCCAGCAGTCCAATCTCAGGGGGCGCAAAGAATGAGCAGTTCTTC. Amino acids: CASSPISGGAKNEQFF.